A selection of T cell receptor beta chains follows, all from one sample in a study of sequential checkpoint blockade in melanoma. Sequencing used immunoSEQ multiplex PCR; TCRdb keeps in-frame clones, though not all of them. Here the sample spans roughly 1,100 clones, approximately 22% being singletons. This material consisted of tumor tissue (inferred from file names), taken from a patient given nivolumab and ipilimumab in sequence. Receptors were obtained from a human donor with melanoma. Both conserved end residues are part of each CDR3. The order of the fields is V gene, D gene, J gene, clone size, CDR3 DNA, CDR3 protein. The D gene is left open where the match is weak. Size values are once, few and many counts, or a class for expanded clones, and some rows have none.

TRBV19	TRBD2	TRBJ2-1	-	TGTGCCAGTAGTCCCGGACTAGCGACCTACAATGAGCAGTTCTTC	CASSPGLATYNEQFF
TRBV6-8	TRBD1	TRBJ2-1	few	TGTGCCAGCAGTTCCACAGGGGGCCTGAATGAGCAGTTCTTC	CASSSTGGLNEQFF
TRBV23-1	TRBD1	TRBJ2-7	few	TGCGCCAGCAGTCAAACGGGACAGGGTCTCTACGAGCAGTACTTC	CASSQTGQGLYEQYF
TRBV9	-	TRBJ2-1	large	TGTGCCAGCAGCGTAGGGGGGACGCGGGATGAGCAGTTCTTC	CASSVGGTRDEQFF
TRBV11-3	TRBD2	TRBJ2-2	medium-sized	TGTGCCAGCAGCCTCGTAGAGCGGGACCTGAACACCGGGGAGCTGTTTTTT	CASSLVERDLNTGELFF
TRBV28	TRBD1	TRBJ2-5	few	TGTGCCAGCAATAATCCCCTACAGGGGCTCCAAGAGACCCAGTACTTC	CASNNPLQGLQETQYF
TRBV11-3	-	TRBJ2-3	few	TGTGCCAGCAGCAGAGCCGGGGCCCGGAGCACAGATACGCAGTATTTT	CASSRAGARSTDTQYF
TRBV4-1	TRBD1	TRBJ2-7	-	TGCGCCAGCAGCCAAGCGACAGGGTCCGAGCAGTACTTC	CASSQATGSEQYF
TRBV28	-	TRBJ2-5	few	TGTGCCAGCAGGGCCGCCACTAGGGGCGCGGGAGAGACCCAGTACTTC	CASRAATRGAGETQYF
TRBV28	-	TRBJ2-7	few	TGTGCCAGCAGTCCTACAGGGCCCCCCTACGAGCAGTACTTC	CASSPTGPPYEQYF
TRBV11-3	-	TRBJ1-5	medium-sized	TGTGCCAGCAGCTTATCTTGGGCGACTCCCGATAGCAATCAGCCCCAGCATTTT	CASSLSWATPDSNQPQHF
TRBV15	-	TRBJ2-7	-	TGTGCCACCAGCAGAGATGGCGACCTCTACGAGCAGTACTTC	CATSRDGDLYEQYF
TRBV19	-	TRBJ1-4	few	TGTGCCAGTAGTGCGTACGGAGGAGAAAAACTGTTTTTT	CASSAYGGEKLFF
TRBV9	-	TRBJ1-2	large	TGTGCCAGCAGCGTAGCGCCAGGGGTTAACTATGGCTACACCTTC	CASSVAPGVNYGYTF
TRBV10-3	-	TRBJ2-7	few	TGTGCCATCAGTGAGCCTAGCGACTCCTACGAGCAGTACTTC	CAISEPSDSYEQYF
TRBV6-8	TRBD2	TRBJ2-2	-	TGTGCCAGCAGTTACGCGGGAGGGAGTACCGGGGAGCTGTTTTTT	CASSYAGGSTGELFF
TRBV6-8	TRBD2	TRBJ2-1	-	TGTGCCAGCAGTTACTACGTTAGCGGGGAGAACGACGAGCAGTTCTTC	CASSYYVSGENDEQFF
TRBV9	-	TRBJ2-1	medium-sized	TGTGCCAGCAGCGTAGTAGGCGTCTCCTACAATGAGCAGTTCTTC	CASSVVGVSYNEQFF
TRBV5-1	TRBD1	TRBJ2-7	-	TGCGCCAGCAGCAGGGGGACCGGGACAGGAGCCTACGAGCAGTACTTC	CASSRGTGTGAYEQYF
TRBV11-3	-	TRBJ2-2	medium-sized	TGTGCCAGCAGCCCTCCCCCGGGACACCCTAGCTCCGGGGAGCTGTTTTTT	CASSPPPGHPSSGELFF
TRBV9	-	TRBJ1-1	medium-sized	TGTGCCAGCACCATAGGGAACACTGAAGCTTTCTTT	CASTIGNTEAFF
TRBV18	-	TRBJ1-2	-	TGTGCCAGCTCACCCGACAGGTTAAAGGGCTACACCTTC	CASSPDRLKGYTF
TRBV14	-	TRBJ2-7	-	TGTGCCAGCAGCCAGGCAGGAATCGAGCAGTACTTC	CASSQAGIEQYF
TRBV25-1	TRBD1	TRBJ1-3	-	TGTGCCAGCAGTGATTCACAGGGGTTCTCTGGAAACACCATATATTTT	CASSDSQGFSGNTIYF
TRBV11-3	-	TRBJ2-1	medium-sized	TGTGCCAGCAGCCCCAGTTTGGGTCACAATGAGCAGTTCTTC	CASSPSLGHNEQFF
TRBV29-1	-	TRBJ2-3	-	TGCAGCGTTGGGGGCGGGATGACAGATACGCAGTATTTT	CSVGGGMTDTQYF
TRBV9	-	TRBJ1-5	medium-sized	TGTGCCAGCAGCGCCTTTGGGGATAGCAATCAGCCCCAGCATTTT	CASSAFGDSNQPQHF
TRBV11-3	TRBD1	TRBJ2-5	-	TGTGCCAGCAGCTTAGAACCGGACAGGGTCGGAGAGACCCAGTACTTC	CASSLEPDRVGETQYF